A single T cell receptor (beta chain) is shown here with its context. Its antigen is undetermined. The data are from a study of cytomegalovirus exposure and HLA in healthy donors. Study outcomes and limitations: Most TCR sequences were seen very rarely across donors, but some public TCRs occurred in many. The study put some 150 TCR beta chains on its list as cytomegalovirus-associated. TCR association rates varied by HLA locus in a later analysis, with DRB1 highest and HLA-C lowest. Per a prior analysis, the majority of TCR beta V segments were productive roughly 87% or roughly 30% of the time.

60 Vbeta and 13 Jbeta primers were used in PCR. Data came from immunoSEQ multiplex PCR; TCRdb stores just in-frame clones and leaves some out. The sample includes 50,000 or so clones, 65% to 80% of them seen just once. The source material was PBMCs. The receptor comes from a woman in her fifties or sixties in good health and CMV-seronegative.

CDR3 sequence reads: CASSTYIDEQYF. The CDR3 DNA is TGTGCCAGCTCTACCTATATCGACGAGCAGTACTTC. This chain links TRBV18 with TRBJ2-7; no reliable D call. V was pared by 6 bases and J by 5 bases, with 11 bases between. The germline V gene encodes CDR1 KGHSH and CDR2 LQKENI. The CDR3 runs 12 residues.